This entry describes one TCR beta chain. What it binds is unknown. Assay: immunoSEQ multiplex PCR; the TCRdb copy retains only in-frame clones and omits some. The sample contains 90,000 to 95,000 clones, roughly 87% of which appear only once. This CDR3 has 15 residues. Germline lookup yields CDR1 MDHEN and CDR2 SYDVKM. After removal of 7 bases from V and 6 bases from J, the junction contained 7 bases not matched to a gene. The data were obtained in a study of T cells in localized non-small cell lung cancer. General observations from the study: When the top 100 tumor clones were examined, a median about 60 of them also appeared in the adjacent lung, which was paired and uninvolved. There was higher T cell clonality in uninvolved adjacent lung than in tumor, and it was highest there.

The source of this sequence is a man between 40 and 70 years old with stage I squamous cell lung carcinoma. The gene calls are TRBV28 and TRBJ1-6, with 9 bases identical to TRBD1. The sample in question was peripheral blood, obtained before any cancer treatment. CDR3 DNA sequence: TGTGCCAGCAATCACAGGGGGCTCTCTAATTCACCCCTCCACTTT. Residues: CASNHRGLSNSPLHF.